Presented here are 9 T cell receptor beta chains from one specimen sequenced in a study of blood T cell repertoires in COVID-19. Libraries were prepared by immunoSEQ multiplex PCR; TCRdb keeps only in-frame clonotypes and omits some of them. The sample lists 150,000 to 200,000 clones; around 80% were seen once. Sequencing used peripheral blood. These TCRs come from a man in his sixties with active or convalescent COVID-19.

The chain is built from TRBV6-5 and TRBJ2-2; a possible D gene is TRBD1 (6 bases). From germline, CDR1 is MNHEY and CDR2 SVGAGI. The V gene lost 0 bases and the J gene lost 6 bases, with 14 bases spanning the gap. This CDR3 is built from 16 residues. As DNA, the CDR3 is TGTGCCAGCAGTTACTCTGTAGGGGGTTGGGCCGGGGAGCTGTTTTTT. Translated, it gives CASSYSVGGWAGELFF.

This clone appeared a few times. Here the CDR3 DNA reads TGTGCCAGCAGCGTATCCCTCGGGACATTCAGAATACAAACCGGGGAGCTGTTTTTT. Translation gives CASSVSLGTFRIQTGELFF. The rearrangement joins TRBV9 to TRBJ2-2, with a tentative D call TRBD1 (6 bases). Trimming took off 1 base at V and 5 bases at J, with 24 bases between the two ends. Per germline, CDR1 SGDLS and CDR2 YYNGEE. The CDR3 has 19 amino acids. Based on the CDR3 plus reference TRBV9 and TRBJ2-2, the full variable domain is DSGVTQTPKHLITATGQRVTLRCSPRSGDLSVYWYQQSLDQGLQFLIQYYNGEERAKGNILERFSAQQFPDLHSELNLSSLELGDSALYFCASSVSLGTFRIQTGELFFGEGSRLTVL.

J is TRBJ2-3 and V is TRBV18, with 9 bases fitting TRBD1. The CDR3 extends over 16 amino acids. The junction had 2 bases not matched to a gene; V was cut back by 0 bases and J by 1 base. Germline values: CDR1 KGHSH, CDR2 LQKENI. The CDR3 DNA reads TGTGCCAGCTCACCACCGGGACAGGGCGGCACAGATACGCAGTATTTT. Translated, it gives CASSPPGQGGTDTQYF.

The CDR3, as DNA: TGTGCCAGCAGTTACAGGTTCTCTCAGCCCCAGCATTTT. Protein: CASSYRFSQPQHF. V and J are TRBV12-3 or TRBV12-4 and TRBJ1-5; TRBD1 is a possible D gene (5 bases). V was cut by 4 bases and J by 6 bases, with 10 bases left in between. There are 13 residues in the CDR3.

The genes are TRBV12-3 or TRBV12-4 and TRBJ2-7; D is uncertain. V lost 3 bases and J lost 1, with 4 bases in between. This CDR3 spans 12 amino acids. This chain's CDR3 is CASSFRSYEQYF. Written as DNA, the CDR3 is TGTGCCAGCAGTTTTAGATCCTACGAGCAGTACTTC.

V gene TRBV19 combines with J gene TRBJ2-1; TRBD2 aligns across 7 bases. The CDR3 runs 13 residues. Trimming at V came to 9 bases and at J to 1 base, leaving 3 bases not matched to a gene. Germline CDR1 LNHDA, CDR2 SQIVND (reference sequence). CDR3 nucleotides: TGTGCCAGCCAGCGGGATTCCTACAATGAGCAGTTCTTC. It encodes CASQRDSYNEQFF.

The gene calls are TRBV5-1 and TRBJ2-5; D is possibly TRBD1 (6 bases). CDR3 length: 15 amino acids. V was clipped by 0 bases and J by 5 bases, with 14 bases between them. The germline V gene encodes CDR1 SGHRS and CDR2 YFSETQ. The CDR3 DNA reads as TGCGCCAGCAGCTTGGGACAGGTTTTAGTGGAGACCCAGTACTTC. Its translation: CASSLGQVLVETQYF.

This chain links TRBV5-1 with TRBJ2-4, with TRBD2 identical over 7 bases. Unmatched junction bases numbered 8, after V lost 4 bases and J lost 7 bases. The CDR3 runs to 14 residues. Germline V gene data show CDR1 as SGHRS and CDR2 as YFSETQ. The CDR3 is CASSPSGYENIQYF. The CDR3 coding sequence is TGCGCCAGCAGCCCTAGCGGTTATGAGAACATTCAGTACTTC.

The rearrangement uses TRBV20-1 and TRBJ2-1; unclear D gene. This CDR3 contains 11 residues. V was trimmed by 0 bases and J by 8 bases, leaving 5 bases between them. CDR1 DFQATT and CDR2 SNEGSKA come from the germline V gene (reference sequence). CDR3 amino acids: CSARENYEQFF. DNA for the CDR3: TGCAGTGCTAGAGAGAACTATGAGCAGTTCTTC.